Below are 21 T cell receptor beta chains sequenced from a single sample in a study of blood T cell repertoires in COVID-19. The method was immunoSEQ multiplex PCR; TCRdb's version includes in-frame clones alone and lacks a portion of them. Among about 310,000 clones listed, approximately 88% were seen once. Sequenced sample: PBMCs or T cells enriched from blood (not recorded which). The receptors come from a woman in her late teens or twenties who had recovered from COVID-19.

The rearrangement joins TRBV3-1 (or the pseudogene TRBV3-2) to TRBJ2-3, with D unresolved. V was pared by 6 bases and J by 4 bases, with 14 bases between. Germline CDR1 reads LGHDT; CDR2 reads YNNKEL (reference sequence). This CDR3 is built from 14 residues. Written as DNA, the CDR3 is TGTGCCAGCAGTGAACGAGTTTTCCCAGATACGCAGTATTTT. This codes for CASSERVFPDTQYF.

The V gene is TRBV28, the J gene TRBJ1-2, with TRBD1 as a possible D gene (6 bases). V lost 5 bases to trimming and J lost 5 bases, with 15 bases between them. CDR3 length: 14 residues. Germline-derived CDR1 and CDR2 are MDHEN and SYDVKM. CDR3: CASSQEGGTYGYTF. CDR3 nucleotide sequence: TGTGCCAGCAGTCAGGAAGGGGGTACTTATGGCTACACCTTC.

The chain carries TRBV11-2 and TRBJ2-1, with TRBD2 matching over 15 bases. J gave up 2 bases and V 6 bases, and 5 bases lay outside the gene matches. Germline lookup yields CDR1 SGHAT and CDR2 FQNNGV. The CDR3 consists of 17 residues. This CDR3 is CASRGTSGRSPYNEQFF. In nucleotides, the CDR3 is TGTGCCAGCAGGGGGACTAGCGGGAGGTCCCCCTACAATGAGCAGTTCTTC. Combining the CDR3 with reference TRBV11-2 and TRBJ2-1 gives the whole variable domain EAGVAQSPRYKIIEKRQSVAFWCNPISGHATLYWYQQILGQGPKLLIQFQNNGVVDDSQLPKDRFSAERLKGVDSTLKIQPAKLEDSAVYLCASRGTSGRSPYNEQFFGPGTRLTVL.

The chain recombines TRBV25-1 with TRBJ2-3; TRBD2 matches at 8 bases. The V gene's germline CDR1 is MGHDK and CDR2 SYGVNS. V trimming: 5 bases; J trimming: 0 bases; junction bases outside the gene matches: 4. The CDR3 runs 15 residues. The CDR3 nucleotides are TGTGCCAGCAGTTTAGCGGGGAAAAGCACAGATACGCAGTATTTT. As protein: CASSLAGKSTDTQYF.

In its sample, this clone was seen many times. The chain recombines TRBV9 with TRBJ2-7, with 8 bases that match TRBD1. V dropped 4 bases and J dropped 3; count of bases not matched to a gene: 9. Germline V gives CDR1 SGDLS, CDR2 YYNGEE. The length of the CDR3 is 15 residues. CDR3 in amino acids: CASSRGSGGYYEQYF. CDR3 DNA: TGTGCCAGCAGCCGGGGATCAGGGGGCTACTACGAGCAGTACTTC.

The chain couples TRBV27 to TRBJ2-7; D unresolved. The length of the CDR3 is 14 residues. Looked up from germline, CDR1 is MNHEY and CDR2 is SMNVEV (reference sequence). Deletions cut 6 bases from V and 0 bases from J, with 12 bases between. CDR3 sequence: CASSFNGYSYEQYF. CDR3 in DNA: TGTGCCAGCAGCTTTAACGGGTACTCCTACGAGCAGTACTTC.

V and J are TRBV7-6 and TRBJ2-1; 7 bases match TRBD2. This CDR3 is built from 16 residues. Germline lookup yields CDR1 SGHVS and CDR2 FNYEAQ. Unmatched junction bases numbered 8, after V lost 1 base and J lost 5 bases. CDR3 sequence reads: CASSLVRRELNNEQFF. CDR3 bases: TGTGCCAGCAGCTTAGTGAGGCGGGAGTTGAACAATGAGCAGTTCTTC. The full variable domain, its missing parts supplied by reference TRBV7-6 and TRBJ2-1, is GAGVSQSPRYKVTKRGQDVALRCDPISGHVSLYWYRQALGQGPEFLTYFNYEAQQDKSGLPNDRFSAERPEGSISTLTIQRTEQRDSAMYRCASSLVRRELNNEQFFGPGTRLTVL.

The gene calls are TRBV13 and TRBJ1-2, with D perhaps TRBD1 (6 bases). Trimming removed 0 bases at V and 1 base at J, with 6 bases between. The CDR3 contains 14 residues. Germline V gene data show CDR1 as PRHDT and CDR2 as FYEKMQ (reference sequence). The DNA for the CDR3 is TGTGCCAGCAGCTTAGGGGACAGTAACTATGGCTACACCTTC. This codes for CASSLGDSNYGYTF.

The V and J genes are TRBV2 and TRBJ2-5; tentatively, D is TRBD1 (7 bases). Deletions cut 7 bases from V and 5 bases from J, with 17 bases between. Germline lookup yields CDR1 SNHLY and CDR2 FYNNEI. The CDR3 covers 14 residues. CDR3 DNA sequence: TGTGCCAGCAACCTCAGGGGGGTCGGTGAGACCCAGTACTTC. The encoded protein is CASNLRGVGETQYF.

The CDR3 loop is CASSRTSGGASTDTQYF. The CDR3 DNA reads TGTGCCAGCAGCCGGACTAGCGGGGGAGCTAGCACAGATACGCAGTATTTT. This rearrangement joins TRBV5-4 to TRBJ2-3; 13 nucleotides line up with TRBD2. CDR3 length: 17 residues. J was trimmed by 0 bases and V by 4 bases; bases with no gene match: 5. The germline V gene has CDR1 SGHNT and CDR2 YYREEE (reference sequence).

V gene TRBV5-5 combines with J gene TRBJ2-7, with D uncertain. This CDR3 has 12 residues. V was shortened by 2 bases and J by 2 bases, with 5 bases between the two germline ends. CDR1 SGHKS and CDR2 YYEKEE come from the germline V gene (reference sequence). The CDR3 protein is CASSLRAYEQYF. As DNA, the CDR3 is TGTGCCAGCAGCTTACGGGCCTACGAGCAGTACTTC.

This clone was detected only once. This rearrangement joins TRBV7-6 to TRBJ1-6, with 7 bases lining up with TRBD1. Germline CDR1 reads SGHVS; CDR2 reads FNYEAQ. V was pared by 1 base and J by 10 bases, with 13 bases of the junction left unmatched. This CDR3 is built from 17 residues. CDR3: CASSLEPPTGSKSPLHF. The CDR3, as DNA: TGTGCCAGCAGCTTAGAGCCCCCGACAGGGAGTAAATCACCCCTCCACTTT.

The J gene is TRBJ2-1, the V gene TRBV25-1; possible D gene TRBD2, 5 bases. Looked up from germline, CDR1 is MGHDK and CDR2 is SYGVNS. This CDR3 is built from 11 residues. V lost 8 bases to trimming and J lost 6 bases, with 8 bases between them. The DNA of the CDR3 is TGTGCCAGCGGACTTATCAATGAGCAGTTCTTC. Protein: CASGLINEQFF.

The chain combines TRBV7-8 with TRBJ2-5, with 10 nucleotides matching TRBD2. Germline V gives CDR1 SGHVS, CDR2 FQNEAQ. This CDR3 has 16 residues. V shed 0 bases and J 6 bases; nucleotides not matched to a gene: 7. The CDR3 region has the DNA TGTGCCAGCAGCTTAGCGCGTCAGCGGGAGGGGCAGACCCAGTACTTC. It yields the protein CASSLARQREGQTQYF.

The chain recombines TRBV5-1 with TRBJ2-1; 7 nucleotides line up with TRBD1. CDR1 is SGHRS and CDR2 is YFSETQ in the germline V gene. The V gene end was trimmed by 1 base and the J gene end by 5 bases; junction bases not matched to a gene: 9. This CDR3 comprises 16 residues. CDR3 sequence reads: CASSLTTGVNDNEQFF. The CDR3 region has the DNA TGCGCCAGCAGCTTGACCACAGGGGTCAACGACAATGAGCAGTTCTTC.

The chain joins TRBV7-2 to TRBJ1-6; TRBD1 agrees at 10 bases. The CDR3 sequence is 15 residues long. CDR1 SGHTA and CDR2 FQGNSA come from the germline V gene. V shed 6 bases, J shed 4 bases, and the junction held 3 bases outside the gene matches. Here the CDR3 DNA reads TGTGCCAGCAGTCGGACAGGGGGTTATAATTCACCCCTCCACTTT. Translated, it gives CASSRTGGYNSPLHF.

J is TRBJ1-2 and V is TRBV5-1; 8 bases map to TRBD1. V gave up 1 base and J gave up 6 bases; unmatched junction bases: 11. Per germline, CDR1 SGHRS and CDR2 YFSETQ. The CDR3 length is 16 residues. The CDR3 DNA reads TGCGCCAGCAGCTTGCGTGGACAGGGCTTCGTCAATGGCTACACCTTC. Translated: CASSLRGQGFVNGYTF.

The V and J genes are TRBV13 and TRBJ1-2, with TRBD1 identical over 9 bases. Germline CDR1 and CDR2: PRHDT and FYEKMQ (reference sequence). The CDR3 extends over 15 amino acids. With V trimmed by 2 bases and J by 7 bases, 8 bases remained unmatched. DNA for the CDR3: TGTGCCAGCAGCTTAAGGGGACAGGGAGACCGTGGCTACACCTTC. Protein: CASSLRGQGDRGYTF.

The chain uses TRBV14 and TRBJ2-3; D may be TRBD2 (6 bases). V was cut by 4 bases and J by 1 base, with 12 bases left in between. The germline V gene encodes CDR1 SGHDN and CDR2 FVKESK. This CDR3 has 15 residues. This CDR3 is CASSPAGSGTDTQYF. CDR3 nucleotides: TGTGCCAGCAGCCCTGCCGGGAGTGGCACAGATACGCAGTATTTT. Combining the CDR3 with reference TRBV14 and TRBJ2-3 gives the whole variable domain EAGVTQFPSHSVIEKGQTVTLRCDPISGHDNLYWYRRVMGKEIKFLLHFVKESKQDESGMPNNRFLAERTGGTYSTLKVQPAELEDSGVYFCASSPAGSGTDTQYFGPGTRLTVL.

This sequence joins TRBV28 and TRBJ1-5, with D possibly being TRBD1 (6 bases). The CDR3 is 16 amino acids. Germline CDR1 is MDHEN and CDR2 is SYDVKM. V shed 6 bases and J shed 5 bases, with 20 bases lying between them. As DNA, the CDR3 is TGTGCCAGCAGGTCATACACGGGACAAGCACATCAGCCCCAGCATTTT. Its translation: CASRSYTGQAHQPQHF.

The chain carries TRBV7-9 and TRBJ1-1; D ambiguous. Germline CDR1 and CDR2: SEHNR and FQNEAQ (reference sequence). The length of the CDR3 is 13 residues. V was shortened by 5 bases and J by 0 bases, with 7 bases between the two germline ends. The CDR3 DNA reads as TGTGCCAGCAGCCAAACAGTGAACACTGAAGCTTTCTTT. Translating it yields CASSQTVNTEAFF. The full variable domain, with the rest looked up from reference TRBV7-9 and TRBJ1-1, is DTGVSQNPRHKITKRGQNVTFRCDPISEHNRLYWYRQTLGQGPEFLTYFQNEAQLEKSRLLSDRFSAERPKGSFSTLEIQRTEQGDSAMYLCASSQTVNTEAFFGQGTRLTVV.